The 9 T cell receptor beta chains below were found in one sample sequenced in a study of spatial heterogeneity in lung cancer. Overall study findings and caveats: How many expanded intratumoral alpha and beta TCRs were present tracked the tumor mutation count, which was a count of nonsynonymous mutations.

No antigens are known for them. TCRdb re-called the 5' RACE reads through MiXCR, storing one row per CDR3 protein. The table includes roughly 5,800 distinct CDR3 sequences, around 15% detected once. Noted time point: sample taken at primary tumor resection. Source: lung tumor tissue, taken at surgery. The source is a male donor with early-stage non-small cell lung cancer.

In its sample, this clonotype ranks as medium-sized (0.01 to 0.1%). The gene calls are TRBV29-1 and TRBJ2-2; TRBD2 matches 9 bases. After removal of 4 bases from V and 5 bases from J, the junction contained 5 bases not matched to a gene. The germline CDR1 and CDR2 sequences are SQVTM and ANQGSEA. The CDR3 runs 14 residues. CDR3 region: CSVGSGSGTGELFF. CDR3 bases: TGCAGCGTTGGTAGCGGGAGTGGGACCGGGGAGCTGTTTTTT.

The chain links TRBV19 to TRBJ1-2, with D perhaps TRBD1 (5 bases). Germline lookup yields CDR1 LNHDA and CDR2 SQIVND (reference sequence). The CDR3 length is 13 residues. V gave up 5 bases and J gave up 1 base, with 8 bases separating them. The CDR3 loop reads CASSLDSNYGYTF. The CDR3 DNA reads TGTGCCAGTAGTCTCGACAGTAACTATGGCTACACCTTC.

This clonotype was recorded only once. The chain joins TRBV6-6 to TRBJ2-3; no clear D. Between the trimmed V and J ends, which lost 0 bases and 4 bases, there was a span of 5 bases. CDR3 length: 13 amino acids. CDR1 MNHNY and CDR2 SVGAGI come from the germline V gene (reference sequence). The CDR3 sequence: CASSYSKADTQYF. The CDR3 nucleotides read TGTGCCAGCAGTTACTCGAAAGCAGATACGCAGTATTTT.

Judged by abundance, this clonotype is large. This chain connects TRBV18 to TRBJ2-1; D is unresolved. Trimming shortened V by 4 bases and J by 0 bases, and 10 bases separated the two germline ends. The CDR3 runs 15 residues. Germline V gene data show CDR1 as KGHSH and CDR2 as LQKENI. Here the CDR3 DNA reads TGTGCCAGCTCACGCGCCGGATACTCCTACAATGAGCAGTTCTTC. It yields the protein CASSRAGYSYNEQFF.

The sample holds many counts of this clonotype. The chain carries TRBV5-4 and TRBJ2-7; 8 bases agree with TRBD1. V dropped 0 bases and J dropped 3; count of bases not matched to a gene: 2. The CDR3 has 14 amino acids. CDR1 and CDR2 from the germline V gene are SGHNT and YYREEE (reference sequence). This chain's CDR3 is CASSLAGQGYEQYF. As DNA, the CDR3 is TGTGCCAGCAGCTTGGCCGGACAGGGCTACGAGCAGTACTTC.

The V and J genes are TRBV7-8 and TRBJ1-1; 11 bases line up with TRBD1. The CDR3 has 17 residues. V trimming: 6 bases; J trimming: 1 base; junction bases outside the gene matches: 10. The germline gives CDR1 SGHVS, CDR2 FQNEAQ. The CDR3 reads CASRLDRGQYRNTEAFF. CDR3 sequence (DNA): TGTGCCAGCAGATTGGACAGGGGGCAGTACAGGAACACTGAAGCTTTCTTT.

This clonotype ranks as medium-sized. The chain combines TRBV6-5 with TRBJ1-5; maybe TRBD1 (6 bases). Looked up from germline, CDR1 is MNHEY and CDR2 is SVGAGI. V was trimmed by 6 bases and J by 2 bases, leaving 14 bases between them. The length of the CDR3 is 15 residues. Written as DNA, the CDR3 is TGTGCCAGCAGCAGAACGGGGGGCGGCAATCAGCCCCAGCATTTT. Amino acids: CASSRTGGGNQPQHF.

This clonotype is medium-sized (0.01 to 0.1%). The chain uses TRBV28 and TRBJ1-5, with D unclear. CDR3 length: 14 residues. Per germline, CDR1 MDHEN and CDR2 SYDVKM. Trimming left V 7 bases short and J 0 bases short, with 10 bases between. CDR3 DNA: TGTGCCAGCACAACCTCTGGTAGCAATCAGCCCCAGCATTTT. Its translation is CASTTSGSNQPQHF.

V and J are TRBV19 and TRBJ2-7; TRBD1 matches 11 bases. The length of the CDR3 is 15 residues. The V gene end was trimmed by 3 bases and the J gene end by 5 bases; junction bases not matched to a gene: 6. The germline V gene has CDR1 LNHDA and CDR2 SQIVND (reference sequence). CDR3 residues: CASSISRTGGNEQYF. DNA for the CDR3: TGTGCCAGTAGTATTTCCCGGACAGGGGGCAACGAGCAGTACTTC.